A selection of T cell receptor beta chains follows, all from one sample in a study of beta chain features in type 1 diabetes. Sequenced by immunoSEQ multiplex PCR; TCRdb stores in-frame clones only, minus some. This sample carries about 410,000 clones, approximately 15% of them seen once, and the ten largest clones take roughly 0.036%. The sample consisted of naive CD4+ T cells from blood. These receptor sequences come from a man under 40 in good health. Each CDR3 is given with its conserved first and last residue. A D gene is named only where the DNA matches it firmly. Not all rows give a size; the values are once, few, many and, for expanded clones, a class.

TRBV30	NA	TRBD2	TRBJ2-5	13	CAWSHGRMETQYF	TGTGCCTGGAGTCACGGGAGGATGGAGACCCAGTACTTC
TRBV7-9	few	TRBD1	TRBJ1-1	16	CASSYGQGGRNTEAFF	TGTGCCAGCAGCTACGGACAGGGGGGAAGGAACACTGAAGCTTTCTTT
TRBV19	NA	NA	TRBJ2-5	12	CASSPNRETQYF	TGTGCCAGTAGTCCAAACCGGGAGACCCAGTACTTC
TRBV30	few	TRBD1	TRBJ2-1	17	CAWVTGTGTGFYNEQFF	TGTGCCTGGGTTACCGGAACCGGGACAGGGTTCTACAATGAGCAGTTCTTC
TRBV9	NA	NA	TRBJ2-3	15	CASSVVEGSADTQYF	TGTGCCAGCAGCGTAGTGGAGGGATCGGCAGATACGCAGTATTTT
TRBV2	NA	TRBD1	TRBJ2-6	13	CARDRAGANVLTF	TGTGCCAGAGACAGGGCTGGGGCCAACGTCCTGACTTTC
TRBV4-3	few	TRBD2	TRBJ2-3	15	CASGLAGGGGDTQYF	TGCGCCAGCGGGCTAGCGGGAGGTGGAGGAGATACGCAGTATTTT
TRBV6-5	NA	NA	TRBJ1-1	11	CASTNGGKAFF	TGTGCCAGCACCAATGGGGGAAAGGCTTTCTTT
TRBV10-3	few	NA	TRBJ1-2	13	CAISGDRTYGYTF	TGTGCCATCAGTGGAGACCGAACCTATGGCTACACCTTC
TRBV19	NA	NA	TRBJ2-1	12	CASSIEQREQFF	TGTGCCAGTAGTATAGAGCAGCGTGAGCAGTTCTTC
TRBV10-3	few	NA	TRBJ2-2	19	CAISSPGAGTSGNPGELFF	TGTGCCATCAGCTCCCCGGGGGCCGGGACATCTGGAAACCCCGGGGAGCTGTTTTTT
TRBV7-2	NA	NA	TRBJ2-3	15	CASSLSRGSTDTQYF	TGTGCCAGCAGCTTATCACGGGGGAGCACAGATACGCAGTATTTT
TRBV7-9	NA	NA	TRBJ2-1	15	CASSLAGGTNNEQFF	TGTGCCAGCAGCTTAGCGGGGGGAACCAACAATGAGCAGTTCTTC
TRBV9	few	NA	TRBJ2-2	13	CASSVVDTGELFF	TGTGCCAGCAGCGTGGTGGACACCGGGGAGCTGTTTTTT
TRBV18	few	NA	TRBJ2-4	14	CASSPPVAKNIQYF	TGTGCCAGCTCACCACCGGTAGCCAAAAACATTCAGTACTTC
TRBV25-1	few	NA	TRBJ2-1	16	CASSESLGRGGNEQFF	TGTGCCAGCAGTGAATCCCTCGGCAGGGGTGGGAATGAGCAGTTCTTC
TRBV15	NA	TRBD2	TRBJ2-3	13	CALGGRRADTQYF	TGTGCCCTCGGGGGGAGACGGGCAGATACGCAGTATTTT